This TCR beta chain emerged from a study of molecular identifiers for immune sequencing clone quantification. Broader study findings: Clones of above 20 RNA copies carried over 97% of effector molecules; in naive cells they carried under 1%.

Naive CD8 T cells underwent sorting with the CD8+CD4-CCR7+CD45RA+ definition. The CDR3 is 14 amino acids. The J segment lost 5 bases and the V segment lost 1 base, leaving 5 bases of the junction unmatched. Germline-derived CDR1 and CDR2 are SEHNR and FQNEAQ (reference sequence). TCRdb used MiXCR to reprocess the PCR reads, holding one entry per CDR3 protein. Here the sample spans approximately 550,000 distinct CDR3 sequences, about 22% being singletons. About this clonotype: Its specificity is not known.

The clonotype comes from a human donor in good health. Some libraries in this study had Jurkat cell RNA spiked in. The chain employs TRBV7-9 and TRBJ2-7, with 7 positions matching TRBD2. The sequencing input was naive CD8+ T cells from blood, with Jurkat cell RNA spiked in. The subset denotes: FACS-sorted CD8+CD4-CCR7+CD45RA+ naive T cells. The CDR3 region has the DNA TGTGCCAGCAGCTTAGACCATCGGGGGGACGAGCAGTACTTC. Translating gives CASSLDHRGDEQYF.